The next 17 T cell receptor beta chains were all read from a single sample in a study of blood T cell repertoires in COVID-19. TCRdb keeps only in-frame clones here, not all; method: immunoSEQ multiplex PCR. The repertoire holds approximately 400,000 clones, with approximately 87% as singletons. The sequenced sample was PBMCs or T cells enriched from blood (not recorded which). These TCRs come from a man between 25 and 39 years old who had recovered from COVID-19.

This chain uses TRBV10-3 with TRBJ2-1; possibly TRBD1 for D (5 bases). The CDR3 extends over 15 amino acids. The germline V and J ends were trimmed by 6 bases and 7 bases, with 19 bases remaining between them. Germline CDR1 reads ENHRY; CDR2 reads SYGVKD. CDR3: CAIRERPGLWNEQFF. The CDR3 DNA follows: TGTGCCATCAGGGAGAGGCCAGGGTTATGGAATGAGCAGTTCTTC.

This chain uses TRBV30 with TRBJ2-7, with a possible D match to TRBD1 (6 bases). The CDR3 loop spans 12 amino acids. Trimming pared 5 bases from V and 3 bases from J, leaving 11 bases between. CDR1 and CDR2 from the germline V gene are GTSNPN and SVGIG (reference sequence). As DNA, the CDR3 is TGTGCCTGGGGACCACAGGGCTACGAGCAGTACTTC. It yields the protein CAWGPQGYEQYF.

The table lists this clone with a count of one. The chain carries TRBV7-9 and TRBJ1-2, with TRBD1 as a possible D gene (6 bases). This CDR3 comprises 15 residues. The V and J ends lost 2 bases and 7 bases respectively, with 17 bases between them. The germline CDR1 and CDR2 sequences are SEHNR and FQNEAQ (reference sequence). CDR3 DNA sequence: TGTGCCAGCAGCTTAATGGGGGCTAGCGGGTTTGGCTACACCTTC. Its translation: CASSLMGASGFGYTF.

V gene TRBV7-9 combines with J gene TRBJ1-2, with a possible D match to TRBD1 (5 bases). The CDR3 consists of 13 residues. Trimming cost V 0 bases and J 8 bases, with 10 bases left between them. Per germline, CDR1 SEHNR and CDR2 FQNEAQ (reference sequence). The chain's CDR3 is CASSLAAGDGYTF. CDR3 DNA: TGTGCCAGCAGCTTAGCGGCGGGGGACGGCTACACCTTC.

V usage is TRBV29-1 and J usage is TRBJ1-2; tentatively, D is TRBD1 (6 bases). The CDR3 covers 15 residues. V lost 6 bases and J 0 bases, leaving 17 bases between the germline ends. Germline-derived CDR1 and CDR2 are SQVTM and ANQGSEA. CDR3 amino acids: CSVIGQTLPNYGYTF. CDR3 in DNA: TGCAGCGTCATAGGACAGACCCTGCCTAACTATGGCTACACCTTC.

The rearrangement uses TRBV5-8 and TRBJ1-2, with D tentatively TRBD1 (5 bases). V was pared by 4 bases and J by 7 bases, with 23 bases between. The CDR3 extends over 16 amino acids. CDR1 is SGHTS, CDR2 YDEGEE, per germline. The CDR3 nucleotides read TGTGCCAGCAGCCAAAAACGGTCTGCAGGGCGGATTGGCTACACCTTC. It encodes CASSQKRSAGRIGYTF.

This clone was counted once. The chain links TRBV10-1 to TRBJ2-1, with TRBD2 matching 8 bases. J was trimmed by 7 bases and V by 0 bases; bases with no gene match: 8. The germline gives CDR1 WNHNN, CDR2 SYGVQD (reference sequence). This CDR3 has 16 amino acids. The CDR3 protein is CASSESYGGAENEQFF. The CDR3 nucleotides read TGCGCCAGCAGTGAGTCTTACGGGGGGGCCGAAAATGAGCAGTTCTTC.

The V call is TRBV4-1, the J call TRBJ1-5; the D gene is possibly TRBD1 (5 bases). Germline lookup yields CDR1 MGHRA and CDR2 YSYEKL. Trimming removed 0 bases from V and 6 bases from J, with 12 bases in between. The CDR3 sequence is 15 residues long. The CDR3 here is CASSQESTVGQPQHF. For the CDR3, the DNA is TGCGCCAGCAGCCAAGAGTCGACAGTCGGTCAGCCCCAGCATTTT.

In DNA, the CDR3 is TGTGCCAGCAGGGCGGTGGGGGGTAACTATGGCTACACCTTC. It encodes CASRAVGGNYGYTF. This chain links TRBV28 with TRBJ1-2; TRBD1 is a possible D gene (5 bases). The CDR3 loop spans 14 amino acids. The V gene lost 6 bases and the J gene lost 1 base, with 12 bases spanning the gap. Germline CDR1 reads MDHEN; CDR2 reads SYDVKM.

This sequence joins TRBV4-3 and TRBJ2-1, with D unresolved. The CDR3 runs 18 residues. Germline V gene data show CDR1 as LGHNA and CDR2 as YSLEER. The V end was cut by 1 base, the J end by 0 bases, with 16 bases between. CDR3 DNA: TGCGCCAGCAGCCAAGCCGCGGAATCTCCCAGCTCCTACAATGAGCAGTTCTTC. Translated, it gives CASSQAAESPSSYNEQFF.

The V and J genes are TRBV19 and TRBJ2-7; D gene ambiguous. Between the trimmed V and J ends, which lost 5 bases and 0 bases, there was a span of 11 bases. The CDR3 totals 14 residues. Per germline, CDR1 LNHDA and CDR2 SQIVND (reference sequence). As DNA, the CDR3 is TGTGCCAGTAGTCTTTTTTTGAGCTCCTACGAGCAGTACTTC. Its translation is CASSLFLSSYEQYF.

This sequence joins TRBV7-9 and TRBJ1-5; 8 nucleotides agree with TRBD1. The J segment lost 6 bases and the V segment lost 5 bases, leaving 12 bases of the junction unmatched. Germline lookup yields CDR1 SEHNR and CDR2 FQNEAQ (reference sequence). CDR3 length: 16 amino acids. CDR3 protein: CASSKAAGGDGQPQHF. DNA for the CDR3: TGTGCCAGCAGCAAAGCTGCAGGGGGCGATGGTCAGCCCCAGCATTTT.

In its sample, this clone was seen once. This chain uses TRBV2 with TRBJ2-3; no definite D call. V dropped 3 bases and J dropped 2 bases, with 12 bases sitting between them. The CDR3 length is 15 residues. Germline-derived CDR1 and CDR2 are SNHLY and FYNNEI. CDR3 loop: CASSEGRLSTDTQYF. CDR3 DNA sequence: TGTGCCAGCAGTGAGGGTAGACTGTCCACAGATACGCAGTATTTT.

This clone appeared once. The CDR3 region has the DNA TGTGCCATCAGCGACGGGGGGTACACCGGGGAGCTGTTTTTT. As protein: CAISDGGYTGELFF. The chain recombines TRBV10-3 with TRBJ2-2, with TRBD2 identical over 7 bases. Per the germline V gene, CDR1 is ENHRY and CDR2 is SYGVKD. Trimming took 6 bases from V and 3 from J; bases not matched to a gene: 4. This CDR3 spans 14 amino acids.

The J gene is TRBJ1-2, the V gene TRBV6-5; 7 nucleotides line up with TRBD1. CDR1 is MNHEY, CDR2 SVGAGI, per germline. The V gene end was trimmed by 2 bases and the J gene end by 4 bases; junction bases not matched to a gene: 7. There are 15 residues in the CDR3. The CDR3 DNA sequence: TGTGCCAGCAGTTACACAGAGGGACAGAGCTATGGCTACACCTTC. Its protein product is CASSYTEGQSYGYTF.

CDR3 sequence reads: CASVVQETQYF. CDR3 in DNA: TGTGCCAGCGTTGTACAAGAGACCCAGTACTTC. The J gene is TRBJ2-5, the V gene TRBV7-9; D remains ambiguous. Trimming stripped 8 bases from V and 2 bases from J, with 6 bases between. The CDR3 is made up of 11 amino acids. Per germline, CDR1 SEHNR and CDR2 FQNEAQ (reference sequence).

The CDR3 spells CASSFMAGNTEAFF. The DNA of the CDR3 is TGCGCCAGCAGCTTTATGGCAGGGAACACTGAAGCTTTCTTT. The chain carries TRBV5-1 and TRBJ1-1; no definite D call. The germline V gene has CDR1 SGHRS and CDR2 YFSETQ. This CDR3 is 14 amino acids long. V lost 2 bases and J lost 1, with 9 bases in between.